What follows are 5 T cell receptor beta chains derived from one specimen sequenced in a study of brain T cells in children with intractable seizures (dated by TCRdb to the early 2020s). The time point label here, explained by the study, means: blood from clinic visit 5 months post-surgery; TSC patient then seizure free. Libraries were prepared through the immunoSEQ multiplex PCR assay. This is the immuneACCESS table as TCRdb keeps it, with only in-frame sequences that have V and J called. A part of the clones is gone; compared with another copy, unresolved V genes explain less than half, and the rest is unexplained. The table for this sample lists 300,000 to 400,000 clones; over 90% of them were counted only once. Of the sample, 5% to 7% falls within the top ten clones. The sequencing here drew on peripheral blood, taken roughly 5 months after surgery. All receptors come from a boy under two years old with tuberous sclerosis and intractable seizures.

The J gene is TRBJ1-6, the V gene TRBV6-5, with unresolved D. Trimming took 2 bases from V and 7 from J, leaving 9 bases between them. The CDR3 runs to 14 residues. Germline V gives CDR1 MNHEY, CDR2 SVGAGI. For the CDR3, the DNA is TGTGCCAGCAGTTACGAAAGACCCAATTCACCCCTCCACTTT. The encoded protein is CASSYERPNSPLHF.

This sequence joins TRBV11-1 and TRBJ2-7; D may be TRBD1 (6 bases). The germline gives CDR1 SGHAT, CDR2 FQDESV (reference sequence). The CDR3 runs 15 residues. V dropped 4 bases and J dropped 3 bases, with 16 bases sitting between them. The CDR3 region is CASSSTVGAGYEQYF. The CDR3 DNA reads TGTGCCAGCAGCTCGACCGTGGGGGCGGGCTACGAGCAGTACTTC.

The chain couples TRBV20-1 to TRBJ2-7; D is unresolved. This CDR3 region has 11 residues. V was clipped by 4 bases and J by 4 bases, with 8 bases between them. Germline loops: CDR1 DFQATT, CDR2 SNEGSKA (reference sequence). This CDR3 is CSATLEYEQYF. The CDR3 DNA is TGCAGTGCTACCCTTGAGTACGAGCAGTACTTC.

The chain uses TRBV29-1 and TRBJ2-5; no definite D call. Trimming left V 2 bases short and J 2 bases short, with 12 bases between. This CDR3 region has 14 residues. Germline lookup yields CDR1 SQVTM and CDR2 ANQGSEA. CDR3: CSVEWMGTQETQYF. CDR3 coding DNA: TGCAGCGTTGAATGGATGGGTACTCAAGAGACCCAGTACTTC.

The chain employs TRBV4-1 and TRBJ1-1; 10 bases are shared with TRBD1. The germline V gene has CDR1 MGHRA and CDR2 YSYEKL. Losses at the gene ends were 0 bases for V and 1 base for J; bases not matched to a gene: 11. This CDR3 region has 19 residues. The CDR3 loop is CASSQEPQGTGVGNTEAFF. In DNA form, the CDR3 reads TGCGCCAGCAGCCAAGAACCGCAGGGGACAGGGGTTGGGAACACTGAAGCTTTCTTT.